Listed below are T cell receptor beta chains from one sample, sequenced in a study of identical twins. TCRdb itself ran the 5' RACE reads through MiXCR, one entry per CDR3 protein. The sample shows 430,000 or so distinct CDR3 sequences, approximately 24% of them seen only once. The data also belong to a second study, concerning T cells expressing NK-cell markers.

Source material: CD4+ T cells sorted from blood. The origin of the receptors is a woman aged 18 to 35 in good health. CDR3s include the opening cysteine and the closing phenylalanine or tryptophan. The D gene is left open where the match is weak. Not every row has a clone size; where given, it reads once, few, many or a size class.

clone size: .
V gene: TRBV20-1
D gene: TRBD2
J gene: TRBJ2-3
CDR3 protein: CSAREALGLADPTDTQYF
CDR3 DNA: TGCAGTGCCAGGGAGGCCCTAGGACTAGCGGACCCCACAGATACGCAGTATTTT

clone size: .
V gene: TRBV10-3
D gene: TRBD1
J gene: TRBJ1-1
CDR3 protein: CAIRGQGRNTEAFF
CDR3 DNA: TGTGCCATCAGGGGACAGGGCCGAAACACTGAAGCTTTCTTT

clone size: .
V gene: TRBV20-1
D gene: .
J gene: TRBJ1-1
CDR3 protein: CSVARRAFF
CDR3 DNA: TGCAGTGTAGCTCGCCGAGCTTTCTTT

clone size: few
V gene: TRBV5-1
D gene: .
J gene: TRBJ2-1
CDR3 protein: CASSSSGRNYNEQFF
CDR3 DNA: TGCGCCAGCAGCTCAAGCGGTAGGAACTACAATGAGCAGTTCTTC

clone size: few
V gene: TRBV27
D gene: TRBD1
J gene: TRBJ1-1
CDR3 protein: CASTRTGRMNTEAFF
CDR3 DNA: TGTGCCAGCACCCGGACAGGACGGATGAACACTGAAGCTTTCTTT

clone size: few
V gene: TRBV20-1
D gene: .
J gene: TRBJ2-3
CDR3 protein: CSARDQSGSTDTQYF
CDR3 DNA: TGCAGTGCTAGAGATCAGAGCGGCAGCACAGATACGCAGTATTTT

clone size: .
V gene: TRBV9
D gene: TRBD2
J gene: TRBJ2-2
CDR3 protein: CASSVGLTSGRSAGELFF
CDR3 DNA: TGTGCCAGCAGCGTGGGGCTGACTAGCGGGAGGAGTGCCGGGGAGCTGTTTTTT

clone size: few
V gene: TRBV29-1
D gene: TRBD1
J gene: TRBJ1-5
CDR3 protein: CSVETGLGQPQHF
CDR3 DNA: TGCAGCGTGGAGACAGGGCTTGGACAGCCCCAGCATTTT

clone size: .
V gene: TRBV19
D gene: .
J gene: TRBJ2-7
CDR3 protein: CASSPGLLHYEQYF
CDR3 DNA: TGTGCCAGTAGCCCAGGATTACTCCACTACGAGCAGTACTTC

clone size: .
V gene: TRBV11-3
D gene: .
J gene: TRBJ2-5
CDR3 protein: CASRPGSQETQYF
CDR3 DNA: TGTGCCAGCAGACCCGGGAGCCAAGAGACCCAGTACTTC

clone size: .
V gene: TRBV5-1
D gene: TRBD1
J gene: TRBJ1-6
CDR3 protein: CASGTGIQSPLHF
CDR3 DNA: TGCGCCAGCGGGACAGGCATTCAGTCACCCCTCCACTTT

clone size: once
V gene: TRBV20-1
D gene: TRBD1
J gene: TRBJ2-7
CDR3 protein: CSAHSGTVPPEQYF
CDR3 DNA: TGCAGTGCTCACTCCGGGACAGTCCCCCCAGAGCAGTACTTC

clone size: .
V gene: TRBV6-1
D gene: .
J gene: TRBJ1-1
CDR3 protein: CAGGTLIYTEAFF
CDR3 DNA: TGTGCCGGGGGGACTCTGATCTACACTGAAGCTTTCTTT